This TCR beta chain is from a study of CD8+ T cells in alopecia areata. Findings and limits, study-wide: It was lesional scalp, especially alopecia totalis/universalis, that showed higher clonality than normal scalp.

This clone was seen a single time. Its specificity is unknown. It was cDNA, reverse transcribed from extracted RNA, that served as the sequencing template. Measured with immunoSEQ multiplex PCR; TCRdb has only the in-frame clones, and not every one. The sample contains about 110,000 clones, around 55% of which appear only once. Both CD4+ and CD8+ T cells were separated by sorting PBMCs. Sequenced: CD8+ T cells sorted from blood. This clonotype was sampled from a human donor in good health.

Here the CDR3 reads CASSSRQYYGYTF. CDR3 DNA sequence: TGTGCCAGCAGTTCTCGACAGTACTATGGCTACACCTTC. The chain recombines TRBV6-6 with TRBJ1-2; D is perhaps TRBD1 (5 bases). V lost 4 bases and J 3 bases, leaving 9 bases between the germline ends. Germline V lookup: CDR1 MNHNY, CDR2 SVGAGI (reference sequence). This CDR3 spans 13 amino acids.